A single sample gave rise to the 30 T cell receptor beta chains below, sequenced in a study of vaccination effects on CD4 cells after COVID-19. No antigens are known for them. Sequencing used immunoSEQ multiplex PCR; TCRdb keeps in-frame clones, though not all of them. The top ten hold 1% to 1.5% of the sample, which has approximately 78,000 clones, 70% to 90% seen once. Pools of viral peptides were used by the ViraFEST assay to expand antigen-specific CD4+ T cells ahead of sequencing. CD4+ T cells were isolated after less than 12 days of culture. Participants received two doses of either the BNT162b2 or mRNA-1273 vaccine. Sample: CD4+ T cells from PBMCs cultured with HCoV-229E spike peptides, taken after COVID-19 vaccination. These receptors all come from a human donor who received a COVID-19 vaccine.

The rearrangement uses TRBV4-1 and TRBJ2-5, with 14 bases lining up with TRBD2. The J segment lost 1 base and the V segment lost 8 bases, leaving 9 bases of the junction unmatched. The CDR3 is 17 residues long. The germline CDR1 and CDR2 sequences are MGHRA and YSYEKL. CDR3 DNA: TGCGCCAGCGGACGACTGGGGACTAGCGGGGGCCAAGAGACCCAGTACTTC. Residues: CASGRLGTSGGQETQYF.

The rearrangement joins TRBV10-2 to TRBJ2-3, with a weak D call TRBD2 (5 bases). This CDR3 has 13 residues. Per germline, CDR1 WSHSY and CDR2 SAAADI. V gave up 8 bases and J gave up 0 bases, with 9 bases separating them. Here the CDR3 DNA reads TGCGCCAGCCGAGCGGCAAGCACAGATACGCAGTATTTT. Protein: CASRAASTDTQYF.

This clone occurred a few times. The gene calls are TRBV2 and TRBJ1-5; 12 bases match TRBD1. Trimming at V came to 6 bases and at J to 5 bases, leaving 5 bases not matched to a gene. The CDR3 spans 15 residues. CDR1 and CDR2 (germline): SNHLY, FYNNEI. CDR3 sequence: CASREGQGAYQPQHF. The CDR3 nucleotides read TGTGCCAGCAGGGAGGGACAGGGGGCCTATCAGCCCCAGCATTTT. Filled out from reference TRBV2 and TRBJ1-5, the complete variable domain reads EPEVTQTPSHQVTQMGQEVILRCVPISNHLYFYWYRQILGQKVEFLVSFYNNEISEKSEIFDDQFSVERPDGSNFTLKIRSTKLEDSAMYFCASREGQGAYQPQHFGDGTRLSIL.

The chain recombines TRBV6-5 with TRBJ2-3; D is undetermined. V was pared by 4 bases and J by 0 bases, with 5 bases between. Germline CDR1 reads MNHEY; CDR2 reads SVGAGI. The CDR3 length is 13 residues. The CDR3 nucleotides are TGTGCCAGCAGTTTACAGAGCACAGATACGCAGTATTTT. As protein: CASSLQSTDTQYF.

The chain carries TRBV2 and TRBJ2-3; D possibly corresponds to TRBD2 (5 bases). Trimming took off 8 bases at V and 2 bases at J, with 14 bases between the two ends. Germline lookup yields CDR1 SNHLY and CDR2 FYNNEI. CDR3 length: 14 residues. As DNA, the CDR3 is TGTGCCAGCTCTACCAGCGGATACACAGATACGCAGTATTTT. It encodes CASSTSGYTDTQYF.

The V gene is TRBV25-1, the J gene TRBJ1-4; D gene uncertain. The V gene's germline CDR1 is MGHDK and CDR2 SYGVNS. Deletions cut 8 bases from V and 3 bases from J, with 16 bases between. This CDR3 is built from 15 residues. Here the CDR3 DNA reads TGTGCCAGCTCCCGAGACTCTGGCGCTAATGAAAAACTGTTTTTT. As protein: CASSRDSGANEKLFF.

The chain joins TRBV7-9 to TRBJ1-1; D uncertain. Germline assignment: CDR1 SEHNR and CDR2 FQNEAQ (reference sequence). This CDR3 comprises 11 residues. V dropped 5 bases and J dropped 4 bases, with 5 bases sitting between them. As DNA, the CDR3 is TGTGCCAGCAGCAAGGGCACTGAAGCTTTCTTT. Translation: CASSKGTEAFF.

The rearrangement uses TRBV7-2 and TRBJ2-5; TRBD1 is a possible D gene (5 bases). This CDR3 region has 14 residues. The germline V gene encodes CDR1 SGHTA and CDR2 FQGNSA. Between the trimmed V and J ends, which lost 1 base and 5 bases, there was a span of 11 bases. CDR3 residues: CASSLGPSGETQYF. CDR3 nucleotides: TGTGCCAGCAGCTTAGGCCCCTCAGGGGAGACCCAGTACTTC.

The chain joins TRBV28 to TRBJ1-5, with no clear D. Germline CDR1 and CDR2: MDHEN and SYDVKM. This CDR3 is 17 amino acids long. V gave up 7 bases and J gave up 1 base, with 20 bases separating them. The CDR3 loop reads CASTGLVGPESNQPQHF. The CDR3 DNA reads TGTGCCAGCACGGGTTTAGTTGGGCCAGAAAGCAATCAGCCCCAGCATTTT.

The rearrangement uses TRBV10-3 and TRBJ1-1; 8 nucleotides align to TRBD1. The CDR3 covers 14 residues. Unmatched junction bases numbered 13, after V lost 11 bases and J lost 5 bases. Germline CDR1 reads ENHRY; CDR2 reads SYGVKD. CDR3 protein: CAYRGQGAETEAFF. The DNA for the CDR3 is TGTGCCTACCGAGGGCAGGGGGCTGAGACTGAAGCTTTCTTT.

This clone was detected a few times. The rearrangement links TRBV28 to TRBJ1-2; a possible D gene is TRBD1 (5 bases). This CDR3 region has 14 residues. Germline-derived CDR1 and CDR2 are MDHEN and SYDVKM. Trimming shortened V by 4 bases and J by 2 bases, and 11 bases separated the two germline ends. Written as DNA, the CDR3 is TGTGCCAGCAGTTCCACCGGGGGAAACTATGGCTACACCTTC. It specifies CASSSTGGNYGYTF.

The chain combines TRBV11-2 with TRBJ1-6; 7 nucleotides line up with TRBD1. The CDR3 totals 18 residues. Germline values: CDR1 SGHAT, CDR2 FQNNGV. V dropped 1 base and J dropped 9; count of bases not matched to a gene: 15. The CDR3 DNA is TGTGCCAGCAGCTTAGGGGCAGGGGGGGTCAAGGGAACTTCACCCCTCCACTTT. This translates into CASSLGAGGVKGTSPLHF.

The chain links TRBV7-8 to TRBJ1-5, with TRBD1 as a possible D gene (5 bases). Trimming took off 6 bases at V and 6 bases at J, with 18 bases between the two ends. The length of the CDR3 is 15 residues. Germline loops: CDR1 SGHVS, CDR2 FQNEAQ. The DNA for the CDR3 is TGTGCCAGCAGTCTTCAGGGCCTAGGGGCTCAGCCCCAGCATTTT. The encoded protein is CASSLQGLGAQPQHF.

The V gene is TRBV5-1, the J gene TRBJ1-1; D gene unclear. This CDR3 comprises 14 residues. With 0 bases removed from V and 3 bases from J, the gap between germline ends came to 9 bases. From germline, CDR1 is SGHRS and CDR2 YFSETQ. In DNA form, the CDR3 reads TGCGCCAGCAGCTTGGCCGAAGGAGACACTGAAGCTTTCTTT. Amino acid sequence: CASSLAEGDTEAFF.

The rearrangement uses TRBV7-6 and TRBJ2-5; D is uncertain. Trimming shortened V by 0 bases and J by 7 bases, and 12 bases separated the two germline ends. Germline assignment: CDR1 SGHVS and CDR2 FNYEAQ. The CDR3 runs 14 residues. The CDR3 DNA is TGTGCCAGCAGCTTAGCGCCTAACCGTATGACCCAGTACTTC. Translation: CASSLAPNRMTQYF.

The chain has TRBV12-5 and TRBJ2-2, with TRBD1 matching 11 bases. CDR1 and CDR2 (germline): LGHNT, FRNRAP. V lost 1 base to trimming and J lost 6 bases; unmatched junction nucleotides: 4. This CDR3 is built from 16 residues. The CDR3 sequence is CASGLAPGQGAGELFF. The CDR3 DNA sequence: TGTGCTAGTGGTTTGGCTCCGGGACAGGGGGCCGGGGAGCTGTTTTTT.

V gene TRBV5-1 combines with J gene TRBJ2-7; TRBD1 agrees at 9 bases. After removal of 1 base from V and 0 bases from J, the junction contained 11 bases not matched to a gene. CDR1 SGHRS and CDR2 YFSETQ come from the germline V gene. This CDR3 comprises 18 residues. CDR3 residues: CASSLRAGTGQLSYEQYV. DNA of the CDR3: TGCGCCAGCAGCTTGAGAGCTGGGACAGGGCAACTCTCCTACGAGCAGTACGTC.

This clone was found once. The J gene is TRBJ2-5, the V gene TRBV5-1, with no clear D. The CDR3 loop spans 14 amino acids. The ends were cut back, 1 base at V and 2 bases at J, with 9 bases in the middle. Germline CDR1 and CDR2: SGHRS and YFSETQ. The CDR3 region has the DNA TGCGCCAGCAGCTTGAGTACAGTACAAGAGACCCAGTACTTC. Amino acid sequence: CASSLSTVQETQYF.

The chain carries TRBV5-1 and TRBJ1-1; weak D call: TRBD1 (5 bases). The CDR3 is 17 residues long. CDR1 and CDR2 from the germline V gene are SGHRS and YFSETQ. The germline V and J ends were trimmed by 7 bases and 1 base, with 23 bases remaining between them. The CDR3 bases are TGCGCCAGCGGTCCGCCGGGACTTCCCGTTGGGAACACTGAAGCTTTCTTT. It codes for CASGPPGLPVGNTEAFF.

The chain carries TRBV7-9 and TRBJ2-3, with 7 bases identical to TRBD1. V lost 6 bases, J lost 3 bases, and 9 bases stayed unmatched. Germline V gene lookup returns CDR1 SEHNR and CDR2 FQNEAQ (reference sequence). This CDR3 is built from 15 residues. CDR3 amino acids: CASRAWDRRTDTQYF. In nucleotides, the CDR3 is TGTGCCAGCAGGGCCTGGGACAGAAGAACAGATACGCAGTATTTT.

The V gene is TRBV19, the J gene TRBJ2-2; D unclear. Per the germline V gene, CDR1 is LNHDA and CDR2 is SQIVND (reference sequence). V lost 7 bases, J lost 0 bases, and 12 bases lay in between. This CDR3 region has 15 residues. The CDR3 protein is CASIPTLANTGELFF. As DNA, the CDR3 is TGTGCCAGTATTCCGACCTTAGCGAACACCGGGGAGCTGTTTTTT.

This chain uses TRBV5-1 with TRBJ1-1; weak D call: TRBD1 (5 bases). The germline V gene encodes CDR1 SGHRS and CDR2 YFSETQ. Trimming took 2 bases from V and 1 from J, leaving 9 bases between them. This CDR3 comprises 14 residues. The CDR3 region is CASSFLQGNTEAFF. DNA of the CDR3: TGCGCCAGCAGCTTCCTTCAGGGGAACACTGAAGCTTTCTTT. Variable domain in full (rest from reference TRBV5-1 and TRBJ1-1): KAGVTQTPRYLIKTRGQQVTLSCSPISGHRSVSWYQQTPGQGLQFLFEYFSETQRNKGNFPGRFSGRQFSNSRSEMNVSTLELGDSALYLCASSFLQGNTEAFFGQGTRLTVV.

This chain links TRBV3-1 (or the pseudogene TRBV3-2) with TRBJ2-2, with D possibly TRBD1 on 6 matching bases. The germline V gene encodes CDR1 LGHDT and CDR2 YNNKEL (reference sequence). Deletions cut 8 bases from V and 6 bases from J, with 7 bases between. The CDR3 covers 11 residues. The CDR3 DNA follows: TGTGCCAGCCACAGGGCCGGGGAGCTGTTTTTT. It encodes CASHRAGELFF.

This chain uses TRBV28 with TRBJ2-2, with a tentative D call TRBD1 (6 bases). Trimming pared 7 bases from V and 0 bases from J, leaving 9 bases between. In germline, CDR1 is MDHEN, CDR2 SYDVKM. This CDR3 spans 14 amino acids. CDR3 protein: CASTDSANTGELFF. CDR3 sequence (DNA): TGTGCCAGCACGGACAGCGCGAACACCGGGGAGCTGTTTTTT.

The J gene is TRBJ1-1, the V gene TRBV18; a weak D match, TRBD1 (6 bases). Germline V gene sequence: CDR1 KGHSH, CDR2 LQKENI. Trimming shortened V by 2 bases and J by 0 bases, and 16 bases separated the two germline ends. This CDR3 contains 17 residues. The CDR3 DNA is TGTGCCAGCTCACCATGGGGGGGCACTCGGATGAACACTGAAGCTTTCTTT. This encodes CASSPWGGTRMNTEAFF.

The V gene is TRBV27, the J gene TRBJ1-2; D gene ambiguous. The CDR3 is made up of 14 amino acids. V was shortened by 7 bases and J by 4 bases, with 16 bases between the two germline ends. CDR1 is MNHEY and CDR2 is SMNVEV in the germline V gene (reference sequence). Here the CDR3 reads CASKSPSGLYGYTF. The CDR3 nucleotides read TGTGCCAGCAAGTCTCCCTCGGGCCTCTATGGCTACACCTTC.

The chain is built from TRBV15 and TRBJ2-7; D is unclear. V was pared by 0 bases and J by 0 bases, with 9 bases between. CDR1 is LNHNV and CDR2 is YYDKDF in the germline V gene (reference sequence). The length of the CDR3 is 15 residues. This CDR3 reads CATSRDRGSSYEQYV. The CDR3 nucleotides are TGTGCCACCAGCAGAGATCGTGGCAGCTCCTACGAGCAGTACGTC.

V and J are TRBV5-1 and TRBJ2-2; D is perhaps TRBD2 (5 bases). The CDR3 has 14 amino acids. V lost 4 bases and J 0 bases, leaving 7 bases between the germline ends. Germline V gene sequence: CDR1 SGHRS, CDR2 YFSETQ. CDR3 sequence: CASSPGTNTGELFF. CDR3 DNA sequence: TGCGCCAGCAGCCCCGGGACGAACACCGGGGAGCTGTTTTTT. The variable domain in full, completed from reference TRBV5-1 and TRBJ2-2, reads KAGVTQTPRYLIKTRGQQVTLSCSPISGHRSVSWYQQTPGQGLQFLFEYFSETQRNKGNFPGRFSGRQFSNSRSEMNVSTLELGDSALYLCASSPGTNTGELFFGEGSRLTVL.

This CDR3 is CASSPKPGANQPQHF. The CDR3 region has the DNA TGTGCCAGTAGTCCGAAACCGGGTGCAAATCAGCCCCAGCATTTT. V and J are TRBV19 and TRBJ1-5; D is undetermined. Trimming removed 5 bases from V and 4 bases from J, with 15 bases in between. This CDR3 has 15 residues. Germline lookup yields CDR1 LNHDA and CDR2 SQIVND (reference sequence).

This clone has a single count. The chain links TRBV6-1 to TRBJ2-1, with D perhaps TRBD1 (5 bases). Trimming removed 1 base from V and 2 bases from J, with 12 bases in between. The CDR3 contains 16 residues. Germline CDR1 and CDR2: MNHNS and SASEGT. The CDR3 DNA reads as TGTGCCAGCAGTGAAGGGTGGGGCAGAGCCTACAATGAGCAGTTCTTC. Translating gives CASSEGWGRAYNEQFF.